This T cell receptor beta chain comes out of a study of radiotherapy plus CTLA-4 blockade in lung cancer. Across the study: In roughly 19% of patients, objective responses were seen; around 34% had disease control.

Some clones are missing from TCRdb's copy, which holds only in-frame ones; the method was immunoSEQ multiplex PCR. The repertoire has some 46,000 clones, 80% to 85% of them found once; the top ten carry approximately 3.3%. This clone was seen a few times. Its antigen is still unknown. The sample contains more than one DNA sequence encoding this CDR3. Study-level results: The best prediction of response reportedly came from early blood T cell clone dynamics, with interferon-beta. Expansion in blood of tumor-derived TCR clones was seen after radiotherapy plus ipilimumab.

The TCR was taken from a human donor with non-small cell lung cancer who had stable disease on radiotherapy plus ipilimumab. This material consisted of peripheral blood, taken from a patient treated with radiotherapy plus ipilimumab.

The CDR3 loop reads CASSLAGGRNIQYF. CDR3 in DNA: TGTGCCAGCAGCTTAGCAGGGGGCAGAAACATTCAGTACTTC. V is TRBV7-3 and J is TRBJ2-4; 8 bases agree with TRBD1. CDR3 length: 14 residues. Germline lookup yields CDR1 SGHTA and CDR2 FQGTGA. J was trimmed by 6 bases and V by 2 bases; bases with no gene match: 3.